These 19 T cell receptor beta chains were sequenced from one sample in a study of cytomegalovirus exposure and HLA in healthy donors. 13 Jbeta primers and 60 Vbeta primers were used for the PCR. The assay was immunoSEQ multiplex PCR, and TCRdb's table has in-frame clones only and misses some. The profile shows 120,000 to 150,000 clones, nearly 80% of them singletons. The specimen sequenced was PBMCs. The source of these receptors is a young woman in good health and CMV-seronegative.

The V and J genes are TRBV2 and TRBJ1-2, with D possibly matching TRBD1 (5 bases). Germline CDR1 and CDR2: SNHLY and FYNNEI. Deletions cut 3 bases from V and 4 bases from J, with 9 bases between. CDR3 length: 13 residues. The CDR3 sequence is CASSDRVLYGYTF. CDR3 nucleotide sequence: TGTGCCAGCAGTGACAGGGTCCTCTATGGCTACACCTTC. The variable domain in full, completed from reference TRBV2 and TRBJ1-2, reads EPEVTQTPSHQVTQMGQEVILRCVPISNHLYFYWYRQILGQKVEFLVSFYNNEISEKSEIFDDQFSVERPDGSNFTLKIRSTKLEDSAMYFCASSDRVLYGYTFGSGTRLTVV.

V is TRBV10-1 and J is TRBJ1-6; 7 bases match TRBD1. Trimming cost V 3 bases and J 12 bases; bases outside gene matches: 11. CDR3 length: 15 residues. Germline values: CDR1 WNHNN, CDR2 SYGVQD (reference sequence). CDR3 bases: TGCGCCAGCAGTGAACAACGACAGGGTGGGGGACCCCTCCACTTT. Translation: CASSEQRQGGGPLHF.

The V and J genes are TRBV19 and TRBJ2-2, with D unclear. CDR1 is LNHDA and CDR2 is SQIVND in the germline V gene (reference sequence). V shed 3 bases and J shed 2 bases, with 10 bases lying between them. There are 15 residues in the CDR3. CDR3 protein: CASSMSRANTGELFF. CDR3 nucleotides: TGTGCCAGTAGTATGTCACGCGCCAACACCGGGGAGCTGTTTTTT.

The CDR3 DNA follows: TGTGCCAGCAGTTTGTCCCCTAGACCTAACGAGCAGTACTTC. This encodes CASSLSPRPNEQYF. The rearrangement uses TRBV28 and TRBJ2-7; D ambiguous. Looked up from germline, CDR1 is MDHEN and CDR2 is SYDVKM. V was clipped by 3 bases and J by 5 bases, with 14 bases between them. This CDR3 spans 14 amino acids.

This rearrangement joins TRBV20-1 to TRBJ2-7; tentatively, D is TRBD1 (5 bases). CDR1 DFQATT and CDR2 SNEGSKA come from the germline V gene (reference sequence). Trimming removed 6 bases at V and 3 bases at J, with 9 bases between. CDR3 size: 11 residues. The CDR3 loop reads CSAEQVYEQYF. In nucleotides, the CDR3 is TGCAGTGCAGAACAGGTCTACGAGCAGTACTTC.

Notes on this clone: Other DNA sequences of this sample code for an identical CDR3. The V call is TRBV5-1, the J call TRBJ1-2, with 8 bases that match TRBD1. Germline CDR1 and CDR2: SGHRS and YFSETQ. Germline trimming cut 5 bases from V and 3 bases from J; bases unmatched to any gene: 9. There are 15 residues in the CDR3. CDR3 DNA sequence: TGCGCCAGCAGTTCTGGACAGGGTTCGTACTATGGCTACACCTTC. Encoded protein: CASSSGQGSYYGYTF.

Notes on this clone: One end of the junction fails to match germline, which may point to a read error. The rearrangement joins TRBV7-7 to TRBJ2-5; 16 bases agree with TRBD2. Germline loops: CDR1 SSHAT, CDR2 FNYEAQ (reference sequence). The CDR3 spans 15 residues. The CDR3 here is CASSPGLAGGETQYF. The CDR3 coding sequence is TGTGCTAGCAGCCCGGGACTAGCGGGGGGGGAGACCCAGTACTTC. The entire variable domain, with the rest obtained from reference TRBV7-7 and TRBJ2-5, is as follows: GAGVSQSPRYKVTKRGQDVTLRCDPISSHATLYWYQQALGQGPEFLTYFNYEAQPDKSGLPSDRFSAERPEGSISTLTIQRTEQRDSAMYRCASSPGLAGGETQYFGPGTRLLVL.

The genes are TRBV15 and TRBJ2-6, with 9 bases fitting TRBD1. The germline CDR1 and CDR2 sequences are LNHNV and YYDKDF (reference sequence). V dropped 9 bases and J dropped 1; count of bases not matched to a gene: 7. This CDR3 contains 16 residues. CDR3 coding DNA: TGTGCCACTAGGACAGGGGCGGTATCTGGGGCCAACGTCCTGACTTTC. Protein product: CATRTGAVSGANVLTF.

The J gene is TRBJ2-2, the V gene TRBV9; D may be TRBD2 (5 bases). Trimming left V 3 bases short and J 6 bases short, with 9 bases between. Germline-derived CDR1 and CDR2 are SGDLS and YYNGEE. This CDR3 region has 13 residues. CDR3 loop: CASSGQAAGELFF. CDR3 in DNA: TGTGCCAGCAGCGGACAAGCGGCCGGGGAGCTGTTTTTT.

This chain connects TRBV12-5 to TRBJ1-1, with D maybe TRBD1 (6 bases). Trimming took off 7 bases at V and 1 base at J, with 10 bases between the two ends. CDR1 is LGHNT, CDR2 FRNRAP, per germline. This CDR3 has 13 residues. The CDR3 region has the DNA TGTGCTAGTGCCCCACAGGGGAACACTGAAGCTTTCTTT. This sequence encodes CASAPQGNTEAFF. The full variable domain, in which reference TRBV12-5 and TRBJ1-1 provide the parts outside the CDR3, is DARVTQTPRHKVTEMGQEVTMRCQPILGHNTVFWYRQTMMQGLELLAYFRNRAPLDDSGMPKDRFSAEMPDATLATLKIQPSEPRDSAVYFCASAPQGNTEAFFGQGTRLTVV.

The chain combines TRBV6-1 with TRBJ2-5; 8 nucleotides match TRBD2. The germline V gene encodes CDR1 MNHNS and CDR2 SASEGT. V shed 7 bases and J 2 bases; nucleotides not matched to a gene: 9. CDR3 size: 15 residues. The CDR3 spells CASTEGTRGQETQYF. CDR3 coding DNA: TGTGCCAGCACCGAGGGGACTAGGGGACAAGAGACCCAGTACTTC.

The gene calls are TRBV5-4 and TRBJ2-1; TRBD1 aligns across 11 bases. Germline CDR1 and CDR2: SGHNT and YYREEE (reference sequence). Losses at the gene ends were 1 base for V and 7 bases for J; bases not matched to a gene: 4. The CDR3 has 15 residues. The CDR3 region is CASSLRGQGENEQFF. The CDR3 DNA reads TGTGCCAGCAGCTTGCGGGGACAGGGGGAGAATGAGCAGTTCTTC.

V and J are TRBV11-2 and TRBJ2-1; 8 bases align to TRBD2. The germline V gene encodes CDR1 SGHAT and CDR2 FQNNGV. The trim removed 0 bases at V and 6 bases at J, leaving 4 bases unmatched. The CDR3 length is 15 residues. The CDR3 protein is CASSLDGGAPNEQFF. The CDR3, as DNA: TGTGCCAGCAGCTTAGACGGGGGGGCCCCCAATGAGCAGTTCTTC.

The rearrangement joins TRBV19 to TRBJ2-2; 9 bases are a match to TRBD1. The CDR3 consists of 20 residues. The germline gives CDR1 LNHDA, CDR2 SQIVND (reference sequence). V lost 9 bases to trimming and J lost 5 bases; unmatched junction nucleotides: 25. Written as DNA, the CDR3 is TGTGCCAGACCCGCGGGACAGGGCGGCGAATTTTTGTTAAGGACCGGGGAGCTGTTTTTT. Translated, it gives CARPAGQGGEFLLRTGELFF.

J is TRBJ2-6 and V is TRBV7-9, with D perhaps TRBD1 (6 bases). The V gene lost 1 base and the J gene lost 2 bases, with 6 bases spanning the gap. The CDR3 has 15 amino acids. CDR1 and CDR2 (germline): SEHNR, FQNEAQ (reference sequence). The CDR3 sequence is CASSLDRAGANVLTF. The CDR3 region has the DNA TGTGCCAGCAGCTTAGACAGGGCTGGGGCCAACGTCCTGACTTTC. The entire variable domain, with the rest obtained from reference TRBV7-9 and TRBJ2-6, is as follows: DTGVSQNPRHKITKRGQNVTFRCDPISEHNRLYWYRQTLGQGPEFLTYFQNEAQLEKSRLLSDRFSAERPKGSFSTLEIQRTEQGDSAMYLCASSLDRAGANVLTFGAGSRLTVL.

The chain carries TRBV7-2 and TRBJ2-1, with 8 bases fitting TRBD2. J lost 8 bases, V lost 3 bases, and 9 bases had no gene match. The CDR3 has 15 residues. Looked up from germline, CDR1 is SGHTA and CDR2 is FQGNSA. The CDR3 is CASSFLRLALHEQFF. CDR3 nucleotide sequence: TGTGCCAGCAGCTTCCTTAGACTAGCGCTGCATGAGCAGTTCTTC.

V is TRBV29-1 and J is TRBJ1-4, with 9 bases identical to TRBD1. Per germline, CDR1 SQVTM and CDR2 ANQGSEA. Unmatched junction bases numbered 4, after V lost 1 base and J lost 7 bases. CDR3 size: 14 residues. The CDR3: CSVEGGQGIEKLFF. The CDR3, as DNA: TGCAGCGTTGAAGGGGGACAGGGCATTGAAAAACTGTTTTTT.

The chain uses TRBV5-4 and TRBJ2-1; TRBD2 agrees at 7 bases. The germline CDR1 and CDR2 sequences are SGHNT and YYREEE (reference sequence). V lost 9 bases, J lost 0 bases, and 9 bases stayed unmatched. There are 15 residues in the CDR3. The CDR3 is CATLERGRSYNEQFF. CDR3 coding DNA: TGTGCCACTCTTGAGCGGGGTCGCTCCTACAATGAGCAGTTCTTC.

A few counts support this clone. The CDR3 protein is CASSFVPRRTGELFF. The CDR3 DNA follows: TGTGCCAGCAGTTTTGTCCCCCGCCGGACCGGGGAGCTGTTTTTT. The V gene is TRBV27, the J gene TRBJ2-2; D gene ambiguous. The CDR3 spans 15 residues. V gave up 3 bases and J gave up 5 bases, with 13 bases separating them. Germline V gene data show CDR1 as MNHEY and CDR2 as SMNVEV (reference sequence).